This TCR beta chain was profiled in a study of radiotherapy plus CTLA-4 blockade in lung cancer. Study information: Overall, roughly 17% of patients showed an objective response, while roughly 28% attained disease control. Broader study findings: TCR clones from tumors expanded in blood after radiotherapy plus ipilimumab. The authors reported that early blood T cell clone dynamics, with interferon-beta, best predicted response.

The V end lost 5 bases, the J end lost 1 base, and 16 bases lay between the germline ends. In germline, CDR1 is MDHEN, CDR2 SYDVKM. The CDR3 spans 16 residues. Details on this clone: Its specificity is not known.

Patients with chemo-refractory metastatic non-small-cell lung cancer received focal radiation plus CTLA-4 blockade with ipilimumab. Data came from immunoSEQ multiplex PCR; TCRdb stores just in-frame clones and leaves some out. This table has some 50,000 clones, roughly 81% appearing once. The source was peripheral blood, collected from a patient treated with radiotherapy plus ipilimumab. The V gene is TRBV28, the J gene TRBJ2-3; D might be TRBD1 (5 bases). The receptor was derived from a human donor with non-small cell lung cancer whose response to radiotherapy plus ipilimumab could not be evaluated. The CDR3 region is CASSELGVMGTDTQYF. The CDR3 DNA follows: TGTGCCAGCAGTGAGTTAGGGGTGATGGGCACAGATACGCAGTATTTT.